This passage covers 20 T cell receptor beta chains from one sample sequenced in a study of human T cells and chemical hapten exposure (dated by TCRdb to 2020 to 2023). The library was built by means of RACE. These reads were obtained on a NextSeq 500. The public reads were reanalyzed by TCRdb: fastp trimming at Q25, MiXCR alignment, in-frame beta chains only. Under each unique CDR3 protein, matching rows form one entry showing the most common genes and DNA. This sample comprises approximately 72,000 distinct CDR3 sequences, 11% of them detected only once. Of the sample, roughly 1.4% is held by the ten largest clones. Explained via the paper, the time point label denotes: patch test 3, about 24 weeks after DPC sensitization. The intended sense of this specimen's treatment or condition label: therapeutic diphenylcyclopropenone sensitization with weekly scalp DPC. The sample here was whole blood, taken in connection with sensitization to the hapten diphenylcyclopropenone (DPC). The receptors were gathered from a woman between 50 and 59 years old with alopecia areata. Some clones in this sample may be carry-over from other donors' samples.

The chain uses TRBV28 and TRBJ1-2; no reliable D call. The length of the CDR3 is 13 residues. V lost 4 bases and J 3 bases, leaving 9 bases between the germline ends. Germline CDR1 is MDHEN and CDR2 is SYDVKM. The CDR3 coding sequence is TGTGCCAGCAGTTCGGGATCGGACTATGGCTACACCTTC. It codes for CASSSGSDYGYTF.

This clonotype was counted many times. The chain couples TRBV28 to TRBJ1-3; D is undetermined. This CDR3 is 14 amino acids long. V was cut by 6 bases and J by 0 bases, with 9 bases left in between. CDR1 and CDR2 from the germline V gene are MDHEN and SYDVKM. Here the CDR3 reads CASSLWGSGNTIYF. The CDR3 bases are TGTGCCAGCAGCCTTTGGGGCTCTGGAAACACCATATATTTT. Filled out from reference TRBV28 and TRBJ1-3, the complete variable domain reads DVKVTQSSRYLVKRTGEKVFLECVQDMDHENMFWYRQDPGLGLRLIYFSYDVKMKEKGDIPEGYSVSREKKERFSLILESASTNQTSMYLCASSLWGSGNTIYFGEGSWLTVV.

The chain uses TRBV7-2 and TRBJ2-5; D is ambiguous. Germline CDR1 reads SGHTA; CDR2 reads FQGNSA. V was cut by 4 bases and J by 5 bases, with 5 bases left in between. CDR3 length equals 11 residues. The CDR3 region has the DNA TGTGCCAGCAGCTACGGGGAGACCCAGTACTTC. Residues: CASSYGETQYF.

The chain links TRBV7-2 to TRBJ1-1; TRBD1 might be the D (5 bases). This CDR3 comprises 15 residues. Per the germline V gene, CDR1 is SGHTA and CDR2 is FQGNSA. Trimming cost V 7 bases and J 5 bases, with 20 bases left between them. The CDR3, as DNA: TGTGCCAGCACCCCGAATGGGGGAGGAAGAACTGAAGCTTTCTTT. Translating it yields CASTPNGGGRTEAFF.

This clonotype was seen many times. In DNA form, the CDR3 reads TGTGCCAGCAGCTCCGTCGGGGAGCAGTTCTTC. It specifies CASSSVGEQFF. The rearrangement uses TRBV5-8 and TRBJ2-1, with D hard to call. The CDR3 spans 11 residues. V was shortened by 3 bases and J by 10 bases, with 8 bases between the two germline ends. Germline loops: CDR1 SGHTS, CDR2 YDEGEE.

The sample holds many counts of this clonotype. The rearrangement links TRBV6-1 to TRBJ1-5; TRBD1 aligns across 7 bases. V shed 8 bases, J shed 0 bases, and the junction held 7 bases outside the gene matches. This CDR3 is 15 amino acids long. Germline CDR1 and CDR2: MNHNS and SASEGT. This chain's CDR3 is CASLWTGDSNQPQHF. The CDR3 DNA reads TGTGCCAGCCTTTGGACAGGAGATAGCAATCAGCCCCAGCATTTT.

CDR3 amino acids: CASSLRDRGLVQFF. CDR3 DNA sequence: TGTGCCAGCAGTTTAAGGGACAGGGGGCTCGTGCAGTTCTTC. The chain joins TRBV12-3 or TRBV12-4 to TRBJ2-1, with 12 bases fitting TRBD1. The CDR3 is 14 residues long. Germline trimming cut 2 bases from V and 12 bases from J; bases unmatched to any gene: 5.

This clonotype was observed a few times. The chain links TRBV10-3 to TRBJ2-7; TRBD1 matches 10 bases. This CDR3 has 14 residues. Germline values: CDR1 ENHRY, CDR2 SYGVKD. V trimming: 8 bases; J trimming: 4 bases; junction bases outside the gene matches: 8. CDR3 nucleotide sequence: TGTGCCATCTCTAAAGCGGGACAGGGGTACGAGCAGTACTTC. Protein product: CAISKAGQGYEQYF.

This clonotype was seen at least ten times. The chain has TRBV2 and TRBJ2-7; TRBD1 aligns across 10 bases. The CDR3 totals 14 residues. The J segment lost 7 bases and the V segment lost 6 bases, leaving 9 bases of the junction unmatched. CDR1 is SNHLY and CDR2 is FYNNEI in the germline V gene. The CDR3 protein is CASRGRDRGWEQYF. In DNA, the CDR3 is TGTGCCAGCAGAGGCCGGGACAGGGGTTGGGAGCAGTACTTC.

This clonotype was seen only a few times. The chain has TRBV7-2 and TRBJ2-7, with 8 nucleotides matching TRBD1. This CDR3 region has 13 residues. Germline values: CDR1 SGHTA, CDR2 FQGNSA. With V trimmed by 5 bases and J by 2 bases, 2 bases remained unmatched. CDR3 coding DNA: TGTGCCAGCAGCCCGGACAGGGCCTACGAGCAGTACTTC. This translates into CASSPDRAYEQYF.

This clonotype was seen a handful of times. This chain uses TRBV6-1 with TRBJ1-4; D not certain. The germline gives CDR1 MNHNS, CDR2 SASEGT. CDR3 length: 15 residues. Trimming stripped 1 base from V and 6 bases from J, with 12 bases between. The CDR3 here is CASSEGVGRDEKLFF. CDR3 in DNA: TGTGCCAGCAGTGAAGGTGTGGGGAGGGATGAAAAACTGTTTTTT.

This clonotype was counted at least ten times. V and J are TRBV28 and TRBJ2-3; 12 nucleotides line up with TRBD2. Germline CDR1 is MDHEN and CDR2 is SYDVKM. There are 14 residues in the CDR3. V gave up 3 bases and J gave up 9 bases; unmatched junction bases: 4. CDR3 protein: CASSFLAGGGTQYF. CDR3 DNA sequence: TGTGCCAGCAGTTTTCTAGCGGGAGGGGGCACGCAGTATTTT.

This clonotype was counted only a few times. The CDR3 DNA is TGTGCCAGTAGTATGACCCAGGCCAGCAATCAGCCCCAGCATTTT. It is translated as CASSMTQASNQPQHF. This chain joins TRBV19 and TRBJ1-5; D gene ambiguous. The CDR3 has 15 residues. From germline, CDR1 is LNHDA and CDR2 SQIVND (reference sequence). V was pared by 3 bases and J by 1 base, with 10 bases between.

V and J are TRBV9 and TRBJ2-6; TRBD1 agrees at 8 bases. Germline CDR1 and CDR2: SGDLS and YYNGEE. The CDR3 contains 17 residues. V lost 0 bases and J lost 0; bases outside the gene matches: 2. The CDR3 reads CASSVAGGVSGANVLTF. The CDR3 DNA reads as TGTGCCAGCAGCGTAGCAGGGGGCGTCTCTGGGGCCAACGTCCTGACTTTC.

DNA for the CDR3: TGTGCCAGCAGCGAACCGGCAGAATCTAATGAAAAACTGTTTTTT. This sequence encodes CASSEPAESNEKLFF. The rearrangement joins TRBV5-5 to TRBJ1-4; D uncertain. Looked up from germline, CDR1 is SGHKS and CDR2 is YYEKEE (reference sequence). The CDR3 length is 15 residues. The V and J ends lost 4 bases and 3 bases respectively, with 13 bases between them.

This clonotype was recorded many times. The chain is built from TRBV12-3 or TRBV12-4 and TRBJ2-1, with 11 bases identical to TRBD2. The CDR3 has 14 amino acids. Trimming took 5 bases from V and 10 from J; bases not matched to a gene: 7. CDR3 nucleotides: TGTGCCAGCAGTCTTAGCGGGGGGGCGAGGGAGCAGTTCTTC. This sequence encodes CASSLSGGAREQFF.

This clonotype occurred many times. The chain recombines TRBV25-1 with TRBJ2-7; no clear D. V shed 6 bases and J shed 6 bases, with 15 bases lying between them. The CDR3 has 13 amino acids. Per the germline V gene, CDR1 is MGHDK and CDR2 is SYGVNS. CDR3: CASRGLAAGEQYF. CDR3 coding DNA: TGTGCCAGCAGGGGGTTGGCAGCCGGCGAGCAGTACTTC.

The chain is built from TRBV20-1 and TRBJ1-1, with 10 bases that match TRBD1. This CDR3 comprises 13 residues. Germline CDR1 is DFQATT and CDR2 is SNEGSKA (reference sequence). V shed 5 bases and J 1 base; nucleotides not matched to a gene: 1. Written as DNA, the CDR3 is TGCAGTGCTTGGACAGGGGGGAACACTGAAGCTTTCTTT. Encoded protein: CSAWTGGNTEAFF.

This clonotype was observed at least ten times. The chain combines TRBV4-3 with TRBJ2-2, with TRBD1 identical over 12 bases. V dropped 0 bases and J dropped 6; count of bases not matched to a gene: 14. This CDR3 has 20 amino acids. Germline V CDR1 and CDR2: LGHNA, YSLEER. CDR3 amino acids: CASSQEPTGTGGAIAGELFF. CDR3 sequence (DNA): TGCGCCAGCAGCCAAGAACCCACCGGGACAGGGGGCGCTATTGCCGGGGAGCTGTTTTTT.

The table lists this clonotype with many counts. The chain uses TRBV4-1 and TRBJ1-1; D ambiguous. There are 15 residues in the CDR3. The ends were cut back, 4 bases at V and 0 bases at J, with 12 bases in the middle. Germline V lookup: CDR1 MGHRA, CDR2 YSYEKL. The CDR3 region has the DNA TGCGCCAGCAGCCTGCGGACGAGCCTGAACACTGAAGCTTTCTTT. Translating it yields CASSLRTSLNTEAFF.